This TCR beta chain was captured in a study of blood T cell repertoires in COVID-19. The overall study: Whether acute or convalescent, the COVID-19 samples came from the United States, Italy and Spain. PBMCs, B-cell-depleted T cells, or T cells provided the cDNA or gDNA that made up the material.

The germline gives CDR1 WNHNN, CDR2 SYGVQD (reference sequence). V lost 10 bases, J lost 0 bases, and 14 bases stayed unmatched. The CDR3 spans 18 residues. In the original workflow: Amplification with reference gene primers provided the estimates of nucleated cell counts. Measured with immunoSEQ multiplex PCR; TCRdb has only the in-frame clones, and not every one. V and J calls and clone size are as listed in that table; D and trimming were resolved from the DNA. Of over 90,000 clones in the sample, around 89% were seen once. V gene TRBV10-1 combines with J gene TRBJ2-7; TRBD2 aligns across 14 bases. Sequencing input: peripheral blood. The sequence derives from a woman aged 55 to 70 with acute or convalescent COVID-19. CDR3 protein: CANTLGTSGSLLSYEQYF. In nucleotides, the CDR3 is TGCGCCAACACCTTGGGGACTAGCGGGAGTCTCCTCTCCTACGAGCAGTACTTC.